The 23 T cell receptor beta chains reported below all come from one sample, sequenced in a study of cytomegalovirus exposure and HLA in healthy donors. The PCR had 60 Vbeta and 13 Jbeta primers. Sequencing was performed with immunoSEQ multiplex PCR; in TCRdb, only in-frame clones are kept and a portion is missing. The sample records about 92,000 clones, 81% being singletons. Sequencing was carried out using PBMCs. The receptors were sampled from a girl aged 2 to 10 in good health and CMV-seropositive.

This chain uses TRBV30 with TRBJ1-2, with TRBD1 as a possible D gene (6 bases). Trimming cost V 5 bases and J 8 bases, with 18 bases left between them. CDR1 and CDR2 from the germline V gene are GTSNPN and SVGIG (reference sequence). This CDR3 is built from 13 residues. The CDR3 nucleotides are TGTGCCTGGGCCCGGGGGGCCCCCATAGGCTACACCTTC. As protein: CAWARGAPIGYTF.

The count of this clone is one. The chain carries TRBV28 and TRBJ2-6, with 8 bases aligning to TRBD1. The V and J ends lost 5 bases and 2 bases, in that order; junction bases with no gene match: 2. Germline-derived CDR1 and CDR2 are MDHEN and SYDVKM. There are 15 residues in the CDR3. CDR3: CASSVTGAGANVLTF. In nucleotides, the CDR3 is TGTGCCAGCAGTGTGACAGGGGCTGGGGCCAACGTCCTGACTTTC.

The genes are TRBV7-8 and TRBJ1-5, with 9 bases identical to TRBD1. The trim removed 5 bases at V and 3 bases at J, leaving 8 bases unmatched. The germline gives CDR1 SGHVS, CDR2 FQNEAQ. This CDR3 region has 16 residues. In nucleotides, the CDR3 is TGTGCCAGCAGCCAAATGGACAGGGGCGACAATCAGCCCCAGCATTTT. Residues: CASSQMDRGDNQPQHF.

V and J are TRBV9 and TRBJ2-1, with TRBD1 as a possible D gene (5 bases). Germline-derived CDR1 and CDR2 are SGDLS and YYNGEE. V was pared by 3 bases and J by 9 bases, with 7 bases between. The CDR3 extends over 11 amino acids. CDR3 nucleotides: TGTGCCAGCAGCGCAGGGATTGAGCAGTTCTTC. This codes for CASSAGIEQFF.

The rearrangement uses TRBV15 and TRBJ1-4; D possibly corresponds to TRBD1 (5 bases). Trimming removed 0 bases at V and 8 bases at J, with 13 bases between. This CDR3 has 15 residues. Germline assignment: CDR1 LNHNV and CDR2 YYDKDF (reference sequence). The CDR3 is CATSRDGGSDEKLFF. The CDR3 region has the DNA TGTGCCACCAGCAGAGATGGGGGGTCTGACGAAAAACTGTTTTTT.

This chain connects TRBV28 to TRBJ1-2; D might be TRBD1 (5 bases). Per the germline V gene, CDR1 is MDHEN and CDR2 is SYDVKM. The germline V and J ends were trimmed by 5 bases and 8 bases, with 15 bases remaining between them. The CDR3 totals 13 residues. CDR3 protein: CASSQTTVRGYTF. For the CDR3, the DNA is TGTGCCAGCAGTCAAACGACAGTGCGAGGCTACACCTTC.

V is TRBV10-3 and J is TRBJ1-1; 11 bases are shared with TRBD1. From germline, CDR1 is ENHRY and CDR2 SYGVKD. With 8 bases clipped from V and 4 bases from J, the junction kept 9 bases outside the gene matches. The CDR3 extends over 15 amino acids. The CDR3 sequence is CAIGPDRGLSTEAFF. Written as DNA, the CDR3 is TGTGCCATCGGTCCGGACAGGGGGCTGAGCACTGAAGCTTTCTTT.

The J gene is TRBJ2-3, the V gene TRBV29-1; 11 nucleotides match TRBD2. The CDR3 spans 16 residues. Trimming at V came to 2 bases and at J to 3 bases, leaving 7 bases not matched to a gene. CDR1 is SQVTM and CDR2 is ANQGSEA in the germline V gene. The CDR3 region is CSVEIIAGGLTDTQYF. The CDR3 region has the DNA TGCAGCGTTGAAATAATAGCGGGAGGGCTTACAGATACGCAGTATTTT.

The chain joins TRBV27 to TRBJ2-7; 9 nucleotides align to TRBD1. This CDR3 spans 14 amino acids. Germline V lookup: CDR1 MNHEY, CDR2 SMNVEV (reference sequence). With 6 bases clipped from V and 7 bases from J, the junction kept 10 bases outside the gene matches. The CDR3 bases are TGTGCCAGCAGCGGGACAGGGCCGACTCGGGAGCAGTACTTC. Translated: CASSGTGPTREQYF.

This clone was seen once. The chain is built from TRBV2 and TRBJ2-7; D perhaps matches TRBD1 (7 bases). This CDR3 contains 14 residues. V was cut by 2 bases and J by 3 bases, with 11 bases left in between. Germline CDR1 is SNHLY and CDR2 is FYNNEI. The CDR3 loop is CASSEQGGRYEQYF. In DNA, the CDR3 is TGTGCCAGCAGTGAACAGGGGGGTCGCTACGAGCAGTACTTC.

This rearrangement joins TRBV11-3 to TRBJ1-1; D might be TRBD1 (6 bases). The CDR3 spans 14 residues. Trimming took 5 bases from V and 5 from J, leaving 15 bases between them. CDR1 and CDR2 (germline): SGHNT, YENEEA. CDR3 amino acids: CASSRYRESTEAFF. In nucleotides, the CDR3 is TGTGCCAGCAGCCGCTACAGGGAAAGTACTGAAGCTTTCTTT.

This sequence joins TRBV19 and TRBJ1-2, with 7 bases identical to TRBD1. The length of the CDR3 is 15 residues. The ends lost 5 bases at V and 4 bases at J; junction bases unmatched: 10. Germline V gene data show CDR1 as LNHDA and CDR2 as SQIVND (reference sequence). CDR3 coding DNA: TGTGCCAGTAGTGAGACAGGGAGGCGAGGCTATGGCTACACCTTC. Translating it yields CASSETGRRGYGYTF.

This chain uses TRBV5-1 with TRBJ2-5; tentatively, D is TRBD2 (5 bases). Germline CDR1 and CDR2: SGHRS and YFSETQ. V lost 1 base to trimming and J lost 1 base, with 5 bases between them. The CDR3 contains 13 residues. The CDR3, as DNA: TGCGCCAGCAGCTTGAGCGGCCAAGAGACCCAGTACTTC. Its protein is CASSLSGQETQYF.

This chain's CDR3 is CASSEYVGGSGNTIYF. The CDR3 region has the DNA TGTGCCAGCAGTGAATACGTCGGGGGCTCTGGAAACACCATATATTTT. The rearrangement joins TRBV25-1 to TRBJ1-3; a possible D gene is TRBD1 (5 bases). This CDR3 has 16 residues. Germline CDR1 is MGHDK and CDR2 is SYGVNS. Trimming removed 0 bases from V and 0 bases from J, with 9 bases in between.

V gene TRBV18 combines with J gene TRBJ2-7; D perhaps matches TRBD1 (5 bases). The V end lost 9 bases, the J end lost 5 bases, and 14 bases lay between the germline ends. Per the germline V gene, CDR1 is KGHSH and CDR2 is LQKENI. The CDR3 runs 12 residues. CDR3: CASSSSRDEQYF. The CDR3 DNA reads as TGTGCCAGTTCATCATCCAGGGACGAGCAGTACTTC.

CDR3 sequence: CASYGQGNTGELFF. The CDR3 bases are TGTGCCAGCTATGGACAGGGGAACACCGGGGAGCTGTTTTTT. The chain couples TRBV28 to TRBJ2-2, with 8 bases matching TRBD1. Germline loops: CDR1 MDHEN, CDR2 SYDVKM. CDR3 length: 14 amino acids. Trimming cost V 8 bases and J 1 base; bases outside gene matches: 3. The full variable domain, rest sourced from reference TRBV28 and TRBJ2-2, is DVKVTQSSRYLVKRTGEKVFLECVQDMDHENMFWYRQDPGLGLRLIYFSYDVKMKEKGDIPEGYSVSREKKERFSLILESASTNQTSMYLCASYGQGNTGELFFGEGSRLTVL.

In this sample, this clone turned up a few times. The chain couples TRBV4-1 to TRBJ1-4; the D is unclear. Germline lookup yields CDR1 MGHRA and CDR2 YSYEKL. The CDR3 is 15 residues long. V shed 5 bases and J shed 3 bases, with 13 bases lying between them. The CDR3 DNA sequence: TGCGCCAGCAGCAACCGGGTAGCGGCTAATGAAAAACTGTTTTTT. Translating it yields CASSNRVAANEKLFF.

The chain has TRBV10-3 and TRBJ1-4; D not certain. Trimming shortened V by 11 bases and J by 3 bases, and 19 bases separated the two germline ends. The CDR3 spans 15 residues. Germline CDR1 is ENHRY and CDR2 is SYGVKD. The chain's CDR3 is CAVQADGGPNEKLFF. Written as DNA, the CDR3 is TGTGCCGTCCAAGCTGACGGAGGACCTAATGAAAAACTGTTTTTT.

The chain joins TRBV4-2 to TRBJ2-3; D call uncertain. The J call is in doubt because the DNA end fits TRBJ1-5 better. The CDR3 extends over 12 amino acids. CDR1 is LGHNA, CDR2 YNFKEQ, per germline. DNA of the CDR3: TGTGCCAGCAGCCAATCCATGGACTATCAGCATTTT. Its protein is CASSQSMDYQHF.

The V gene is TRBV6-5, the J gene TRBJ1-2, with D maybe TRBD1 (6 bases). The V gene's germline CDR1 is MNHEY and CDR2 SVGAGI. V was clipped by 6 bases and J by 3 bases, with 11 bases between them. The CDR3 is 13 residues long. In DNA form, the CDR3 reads TGTGCCAGCAGGGACAGCACTTACTATGGCTACACCTTC. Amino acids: CASRDSTYYGYTF.

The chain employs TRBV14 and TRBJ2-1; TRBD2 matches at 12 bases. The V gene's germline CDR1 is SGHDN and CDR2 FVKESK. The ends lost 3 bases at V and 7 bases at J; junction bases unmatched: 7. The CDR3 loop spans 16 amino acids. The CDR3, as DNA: TGTGCCAGCAGCCAGAGAGGGACTAGCGGGTTTAATGAGCAGTTCTTC. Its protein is CASSQRGTSGFNEQFF.

The CDR3 sequence is CASSNQDRLFISGYTF. The CDR3 region has the DNA TGTGCCAGCAGTAACCAAGACCGACTCTTTATCTCTGGCTACACCTTC. V is TRBV27 and J is TRBJ1-2; D not certain. The CDR3 is 16 amino acids. The V end lost 5 bases, the J end lost 7 bases, and 23 bases lay between the germline ends. Germline assignment: CDR1 MNHEY and CDR2 SMNVEV (reference sequence).

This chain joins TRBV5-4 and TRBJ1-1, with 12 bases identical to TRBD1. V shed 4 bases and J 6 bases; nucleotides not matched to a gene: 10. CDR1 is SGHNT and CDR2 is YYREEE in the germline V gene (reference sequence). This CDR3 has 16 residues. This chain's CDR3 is CASSTAPGQGAPEAFF. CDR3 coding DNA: TGTGCCAGCAGCACCGCCCCGGGACAGGGGGCCCCTGAAGCTTTCTTT.